These 31 T cell receptor beta chains were sequenced from one sample in a study of OX40 agonist ivuxolimab in advanced cancers. The data were produced by immunoSEQ multiplex PCR, yet TCRdb's version contains in-frame clones alone and is incomplete. The sample contains roughly 64,000 clones, around 93% of which appear only once. Material: CD4+ or CD8+ T cells sorted from blood, obtained in a trial of the OX40 agonist ivuxolimab. The receptors stem from an adult with an advanced solid tumor such as melanoma, head and neck, liver or kidney cancer.

The rearrangement links TRBV30 to TRBJ2-1; TRBD2 might be the D (6 bases). Per the germline V gene, CDR1 is GTSNPN and CDR2 is SVGIG (reference sequence). CDR3 size: 14 residues. The V end lost 5 bases, the J end lost 2 bases, and 13 bases lay between the germline ends. As DNA, the CDR3 is TGTGCCTGGGCTGTCGGGACTGCCTACAATGAGCAGTTCTTC. Its protein is CAWAVGTAYNEQFF.

V usage is TRBV9 and J usage is TRBJ1-4; no clear D. This CDR3 has 14 residues. V dropped 0 bases and J dropped 2 bases, with 5 bases sitting between them. CDR1 and CDR2 from the germline V gene are SGDLS and YYNGEE. The CDR3 DNA follows: TGTGCCAGCAGCGTAGGGCCTACTAATGAAAAACTGTTTTTT. It codes for CASSVGPTNEKLFF. The whole variable domain, remainder taken from reference TRBV9 and TRBJ1-4, is DSGVTQTPKHLITATGQRVTLRCSPRSGDLSVYWYQQSLDQGLQFLIQYYNGEERAKGNILERFSAQQFPDLHSELNLSSLELGDSALYFCASSVGPTNEKLFFGSGTQLSVL.

This sequence joins TRBV5-1 and TRBJ1-2; D may be TRBD1 (5 bases). Trimming left V 4 bases short and J 7 bases short, with 20 bases between. Germline CDR1 reads SGHRS; CDR2 reads YFSETQ. The CDR3 is 15 residues long. The CDR3 spells CASSEDPGRSIGYTF. The CDR3 bases are TGCGCCAGCAGCGAGGACCCGGGACGTAGTATTGGCTACACCTTC.

This rearrangement joins TRBV6-5 to TRBJ2-3; 9 bases are shared with TRBD1. Unmatched junction bases numbered 7, after V lost 5 bases and J lost 4 bases. This CDR3 spans 15 amino acids. Germline V gives CDR1 MNHEY, CDR2 SVGAGI. CDR3 bases: TGTGCCAGCAGTCCTCGGGACAGGGTCGCAGATACGCAGTATTTT. Encoded protein: CASSPRDRVADTQYF.

The genes are TRBV4-2 and TRBJ2-1; D possibly corresponds to TRBD2 (5 bases). V lost 4 bases to trimming and J lost 6 bases, with 13 bases between them. Germline V lookup: CDR1 LGHNA, CDR2 YNFKEQ. The CDR3 consists of 14 residues. In nucleotides, the CDR3 is TGTGCCAGCAGCCGCGAACTAGGAACCAATGAGCAGTTCTTC. Translated: CASSRELGTNEQFF.

This clone was recorded once. CDR3 bases: TGTGCCCACAGGGGTAGCGGGAGTCCAGATACGCAGTATTTT. Protein product: CAHRGSGSPDTQYF. The V and J genes are TRBV6-1 and TRBJ2-3; the match to TRBD2 covers 9 bases. This CDR3 comprises 14 residues. Germline CDR1 MNHNS, CDR2 SASEGT. J gave up 4 bases and V 11 bases, and 10 bases lay outside the gene matches.

This clone was seen just once. The chain employs TRBV5-1 and TRBJ2-3; tentative D call: TRBD1 (6 bases). The CDR3 covers 16 residues. Germline CDR1 and CDR2: SGHRS and YFSETQ. The V end lost 0 bases, the J end lost 0 bases, and 11 bases lay between the germline ends. The CDR3 coding sequence is TGCGCCAGCAGCTTGGTGGGCAGGGGAAGCACAGATACGCAGTATTTT. Encoded protein: CASSLVGRGSTDTQYF.

This clone has more than one count but fewer than ten. J is TRBJ1-1 and V is TRBV2, with TRBD1 matching over 8 bases. From germline, CDR1 is SNHLY and CDR2 FYNNEI. V shed 2 bases, J shed 5 bases, and the junction held 4 bases outside the gene matches. There are 14 residues in the CDR3. This chain's CDR3 is CASSENRGGTEAFF. The CDR3 bases are TGTGCCAGCAGTGAAAACAGGGGGGGAACTGAAGCTTTCTTT.

The V and J genes are TRBV6-1 and TRBJ1-1; D is perhaps TRBD1 (6 bases). Between the trimmed V and J ends, which lost 11 bases and 4 bases, there was a span of 14 bases. The CDR3 loop spans 12 amino acids. Looked up from germline, CDR1 is MNHNS and CDR2 is SASEGT. As DNA, the CDR3 is TGTGCCTCATACAGGGTTTTCACTGAAGCTTTCTTT. This gives the protein CASYRVFTEAFF.

V usage is TRBV9 and J usage is TRBJ2-7; 9 bases map to TRBD2. The CDR3 contains 16 residues. In germline, CDR1 is SGDLS, CDR2 YYNGEE. V lost 0 bases, J lost 4 bases, and 8 bases stayed unmatched. CDR3: CASSVESAGGSYEQYF. The CDR3 DNA follows: TGTGCCAGCAGCGTAGAGTCGGCGGGAGGGAGTTACGAGCAGTACTTC.

The rearrangement joins TRBV6-1 to TRBJ2-3, with D unclear. Germline CDR1 MNHNS, CDR2 SASEGT. V lost 2 bases and J lost 10, with 10 bases in between. The CDR3 spans 12 residues. In nucleotides, the CDR3 is TGTGCCAGCAGTGAATCGGTGGGCGCGCAGTATTTT. Its protein product is CASSESVGAQYF.

The V call is TRBV10-3, the J call TRBJ1-1; D is uncertain. This CDR3 region has 14 residues. V lost 2 bases and J lost 5, with 12 bases in between. Germline V gene lookup returns CDR1 ENHRY and CDR2 SYGVKD. In DNA form, the CDR3 reads TGTGCCATCAGTGAGAGGTTGTCGGGAACTGAAGCTTTCTTT. Translated, it gives CAISERLSGTEAFF.

The genes are TRBV5-1 and TRBJ2-7, with 7 bases aligning to TRBD1. This CDR3 has 15 residues. Germline V gives CDR1 SGHRS, CDR2 YFSETQ. Losses at the gene ends were 1 base for V and 2 bases for J; bases not matched to a gene: 6. The CDR3 DNA reads TGCGCCAGCAGCTTGCCCGGGACAGCCACCTACGAGCAGTACTTC. Protein: CASSLPGTATYEQYF.

The rearrangement joins TRBV19 to TRBJ1-5; D is ambiguous. The CDR3 contains 15 residues. V was trimmed by 6 bases and J by 0 bases, leaving 12 bases between them. Germline CDR1 is LNHDA and CDR2 is SQIVND (reference sequence). CDR3 DNA: TGTGCCAGTAGGTTGTCGTTCTATAGCAATCAGCCCCAGCATTTT. The encoded protein is CASRLSFYSNQPQHF.

The chain links TRBV6-6 to TRBJ2-5, with TRBD2 as a possible D gene (7 bases). CDR3 length: 16 residues. Per the germline V gene, CDR1 is MNHNY and CDR2 is SVGAGI (reference sequence). Trimming removed 4 bases from V and 0 bases from J, with 15 bases in between. The DNA for the CDR3 is TGTGCCAGCAGTTCACCCCAGCGGGACAACCAAGAGACCCAGTACTTC. It is translated as CASSSPQRDNQETQYF.

This clone was counted only a few times. V usage is TRBV6-4 and J usage is TRBJ1-1; tentative D call: TRBD1 (6 bases). This CDR3 is 13 amino acids long. With 4 bases removed from V and 1 base from J, the gap between germline ends came to 7 bases. Per the germline V gene, CDR1 is MRHNA and CDR2 is SNTAGT. CDR3 DNA sequence: TGTGCCAGCAGTGCACAGGGGAACACTGAAGCTTTCTTT. Its protein is CASSAQGNTEAFF.

The V call is TRBV28, the J call TRBJ1-6, with D possibly matching TRBD1 (6 bases). This CDR3 region has 16 residues. Trimming stripped 7 bases from V and 8 bases from J, with 21 bases between. CDR1 and CDR2 (germline): MDHEN, SYDVKM. The CDR3 nucleotides read TGTGCCAGCAATCCTGGGGGCCAGGGACCTTATTCACCCCTCCACTTT. Its translation is CASNPGGQGPYSPLHF. The full variable domain, its missing parts supplied by reference TRBV28 and TRBJ1-6, is DVKVTQSSRYLVKRTGEKVFLECVQDMDHENMFWYRQDPGLGLRLIYFSYDVKMKEKGDIPEGYSVSREKKERFSLILESASTNQTSMYLCASNPGGQGPYSPLHFGNGTRLTVT.

The chain uses TRBV4-3 and TRBJ2-2; the D gene is possibly TRBD1 (6 bases). Germline V gene sequence: CDR1 LGHNA, CDR2 YSLEER. V gave up 4 bases and J gave up 4 bases, with 16 bases separating them. The CDR3 spans 16 residues. The CDR3 region has the DNA TGCGCCAGCAGCCCCCGGCAGGGGTTTTTCACCGGGGAGCTGTTTTTT. It is translated as CASSPRQGFFTGELFF.

The V gene is TRBV5-1, the J gene TRBJ1-2; a possible D gene is TRBD1 (5 bases). This CDR3 region has 13 residues. The V gene lost 4 bases and the J gene lost 5 bases, with 12 bases spanning the gap. Per germline, CDR1 SGHRS and CDR2 YFSETQ. The CDR3 sequence is CASSLDMEYGYTF. CDR3 sequence (DNA): TGCGCCAGCAGCCTGGACATGGAGTATGGCTACACCTTC.

The chain uses TRBV9 and TRBJ2-1; D not resolved. V shed 3 bases and J shed 8 bases, with 9 bases lying between them. Germline V lookup: CDR1 SGDLS, CDR2 YYNGEE. CDR3 length equals 12 residues. The CDR3, as DNA: TGTGCCAGCAGCGGGAGCTGGGATGAGCAGTTCTTC. It translates to CASSGSWDEQFF.

This chain joins TRBV6-5 and TRBJ2-7, with 10 positions matching TRBD2. CDR3 size: 15 residues. V shed 4 bases, J shed 3 bases, and the junction held 6 bases outside the gene matches. Germline assignment: CDR1 MNHEY and CDR2 SVGAGI. The chain's CDR3 is CASSFLAGEGYEQYF. In DNA form, the CDR3 reads TGTGCCAGCAGTTTTCTAGCGGGGGAAGGCTACGAGCAGTACTTC.

This chain joins TRBV14 and TRBJ2-7, with D possibly called TRBD1 or TRBD2 (5 bases each). From germline, CDR1 is SGHDN and CDR2 FVKESK. The V gene lost 3 bases and the J gene lost 3 bases, with 18 bases spanning the gap. The CDR3 spans 16 residues. This CDR3 is CASSQDTGRLNYEQYF. As DNA, the CDR3 is TGTGCCAGCAGCCAGGACACGGGACGTTTGAACTACGAGCAGTACTTC.

The rearrangement links TRBV7-6 to TRBJ2-1; 8 bases map to TRBD2. Trimming took 4 bases from V and 10 from J; bases not matched to a gene: 21. This CDR3 comprises 18 residues. Germline V gene sequence: CDR1 SGHVS, CDR2 FNYEAQ. DNA of the CDR3: TGTGCCAGCAGCTCCAGTATGGGCCGCGTCGGGAGGGTGAGGGAGCAGTTCTTC. It specifies CASSSSMGRVGRVREQFF.

This clone came up once. The V gene is TRBV9, the J gene TRBJ2-3; D gene ambiguous. The CDR3 length is 14 residues. Trimming removed 4 bases at V and 4 bases at J, with 13 bases between. CDR1 is SGDLS, CDR2 YYNGEE, per germline. The CDR3 protein is CASSPPSPADTQYF. CDR3 sequence (DNA): TGTGCCAGCAGCCCCCCTTCCCCAGCAGATACGCAGTATTTT.

V is TRBV19 and J is TRBJ2-3; no clear D. The CDR3 loop spans 15 amino acids. The V gene lost 6 bases and the J gene lost 3 bases, with 16 bases spanning the gap. Germline V CDR1 and CDR2: LNHDA, SQIVND (reference sequence). Here the CDR3 reads CASRLGASGTDTQYF. The CDR3 DNA is TGTGCCAGTAGGTTAGGAGCTTCAGGTACAGATACGCAGTATTTT.

This clone was observed once. One junction end does not reproduce the germline sequence, and a read error may be involved. The chain is built from TRBV6-1 and TRBJ1-5, with TRBD1 matching 7 bases. Germline V CDR1 and CDR2: MNHNS, SASEGT. The CDR3 covers 15 residues. CDR3 sequence: CASSESTRGRHESYF. Here the CDR3 DNA reads TGTGCCAGCAGTGAATCTACGAGGGGGCGCCATGAATCGTATTTT.

This clone was observed a single time. J is TRBJ1-2 and V is TRBV29-1, with 8 positions matching TRBD1. Germline V gene lookup returns CDR1 SQVTM and CDR2 ANQGSEA. The CDR3 sequence is 12 residues long. V lost 4 bases and J lost 8; bases outside the gene matches: 6. CDR3 nucleotide sequence: TGCAGCGTTGGACAGGGGACTTTCGGCTACACCTTC. It translates to CSVGQGTFGYTF.

The chain couples TRBV7-6 to TRBJ2-5; no firm D call. V dropped 1 base and J dropped 1 base, with 4 bases sitting between them. Germline lookup yields CDR1 SGHVS and CDR2 FNYEAQ. The CDR3 loop spans 13 amino acids. CDR3 protein: CASSLGFQETQYF. The CDR3 DNA reads as TGTGCCAGCAGCTTAGGCTTCCAAGAGACCCAGTACTTC.

The chain carries TRBV5-5 and TRBJ1-1; D is unresolved. Trimming took off 1 base at V and 1 base at J, with 14 bases between the two ends. CDR1 is SGHKS and CDR2 is YYEKEE in the germline V gene (reference sequence). The CDR3 runs 16 residues. In nucleotides, the CDR3 is TGTGCCAGCAGCTTGAACTCTCTGCGGCAGAACACTGAAGCTTTCTTT. Its protein is CASSLNSLRQNTEAFF.

V gene TRBV29-1 combines with J gene TRBJ2-1; perhaps TRBD2 as D (5 bases). This CDR3 is built from 11 residues. Germline lookup yields CDR1 SQVTM and CDR2 ANQGSEA. With 6 bases removed from V and 8 bases from J, the gap between germline ends came to 11 bases. Written as DNA, the CDR3 is TGCAGCGTCCCCCAGGAGGATGAGCAGTTCTTC. Translation: CSVPQEDEQFF.

The CDR3 DNA follows: TGTGCCAGCAGCAAAGAAAATGGCAACCGGGACAGGTTATCCGGGGAGCTGTTTTTT. Protein sequence: CASSKENGNRDRLSGELFF. The chain employs TRBV21-1 and TRBJ2-2; TRBD1, as called in the table, went unchecked against the DNA. TRBV21-1 is a pseudogene segment. CDR3 length: 19 amino acids.